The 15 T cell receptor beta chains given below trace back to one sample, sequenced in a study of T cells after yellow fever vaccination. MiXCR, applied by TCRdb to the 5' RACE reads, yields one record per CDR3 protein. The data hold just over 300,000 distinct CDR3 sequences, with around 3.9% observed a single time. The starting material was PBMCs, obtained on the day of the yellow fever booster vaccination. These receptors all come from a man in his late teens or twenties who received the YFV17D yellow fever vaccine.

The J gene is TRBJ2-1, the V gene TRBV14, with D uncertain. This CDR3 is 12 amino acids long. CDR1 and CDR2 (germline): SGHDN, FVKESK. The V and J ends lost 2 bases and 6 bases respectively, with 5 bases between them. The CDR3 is CASSQPGNEQFF. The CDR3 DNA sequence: TGTGCCAGCAGCCAACCCGGCAATGAGCAGTTCTTC.

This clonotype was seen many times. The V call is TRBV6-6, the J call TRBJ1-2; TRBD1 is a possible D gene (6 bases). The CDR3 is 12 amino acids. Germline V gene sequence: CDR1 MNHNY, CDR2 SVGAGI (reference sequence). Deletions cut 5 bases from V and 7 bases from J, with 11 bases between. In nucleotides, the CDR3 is TGTGCCAGCAGTCCGACAGGTTCTGGCTACACCTTC. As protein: CASSPTGSGYTF.

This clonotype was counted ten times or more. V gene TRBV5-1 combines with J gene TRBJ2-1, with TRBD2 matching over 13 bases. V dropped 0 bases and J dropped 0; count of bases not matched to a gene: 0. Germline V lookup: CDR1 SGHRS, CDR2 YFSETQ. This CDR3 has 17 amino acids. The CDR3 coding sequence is TGCGCCAGCAGCTTGGGGACTAGCGGGAGCTCCTACAATGAGCAGTTCTTC. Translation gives CASSLGTSGSSYNEQFF. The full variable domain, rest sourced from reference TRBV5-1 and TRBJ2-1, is KAGVTQTPRYLIKTRGQQVTLSCSPISGHRSVSWYQQTPGQGLQFLFEYFSETQRNKGNFPGRFSGRQFSNSRSEMNVSTLELGDSALYLCASSLGTSGSSYNEQFFGPGTRLTVL.

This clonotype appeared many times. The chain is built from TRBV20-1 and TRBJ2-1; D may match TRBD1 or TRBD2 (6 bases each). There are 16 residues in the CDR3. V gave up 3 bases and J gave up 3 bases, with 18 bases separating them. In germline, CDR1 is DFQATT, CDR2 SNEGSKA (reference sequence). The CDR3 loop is CSASRTGAPLYNEQFF. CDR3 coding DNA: TGCAGTGCTAGTAGGACGGGGGCCCCCCTCTACAATGAGCAGTTCTTC.

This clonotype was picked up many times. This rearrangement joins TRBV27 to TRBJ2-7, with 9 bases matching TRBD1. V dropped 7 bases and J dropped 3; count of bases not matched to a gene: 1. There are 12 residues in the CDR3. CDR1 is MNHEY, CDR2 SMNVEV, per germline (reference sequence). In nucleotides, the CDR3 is TGTGCCAGCATGGGACAGGGCTACGAGCAGTACTTC. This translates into CASMGQGYEQYF.

The CDR3 reads CASSGQLSGNTIYF. CDR3 in DNA: TGTGCCAGCAGCGGACAGCTCTCTGGAAACACCATATATTTT. This sequence joins TRBV6-5 and TRBJ1-3, with D possibly being TRBD1 (6 bases). Germline V lookup: CDR1 MNHEY, CDR2 SVGAGI. V lost 6 bases to trimming and J lost 0 bases, with 9 bases between them. The CDR3 is made up of 14 amino acids.

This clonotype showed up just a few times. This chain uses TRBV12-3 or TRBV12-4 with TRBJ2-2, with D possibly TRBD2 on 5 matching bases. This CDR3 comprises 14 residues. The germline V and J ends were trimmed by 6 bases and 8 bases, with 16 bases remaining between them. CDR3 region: CASSPGFGPGELFF. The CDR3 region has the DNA TGTGCCAGCAGCCCGGGATTTGGTCCTGGGGAGCTGTTTTTT.

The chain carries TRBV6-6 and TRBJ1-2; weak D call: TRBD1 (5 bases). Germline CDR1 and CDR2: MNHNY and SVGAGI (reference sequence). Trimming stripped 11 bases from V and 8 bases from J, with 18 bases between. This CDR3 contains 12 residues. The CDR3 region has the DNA TGTGCCGCGGTATCAGGGACCTTCGGCTACACCTTC. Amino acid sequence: CAAVSGTFGYTF.

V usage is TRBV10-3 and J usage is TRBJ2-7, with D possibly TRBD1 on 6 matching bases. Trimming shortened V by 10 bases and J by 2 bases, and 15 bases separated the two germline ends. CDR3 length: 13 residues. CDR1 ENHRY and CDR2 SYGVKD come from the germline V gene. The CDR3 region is CATRQASPYEQYF. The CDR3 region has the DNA TGTGCCACCCGACAGGCCAGCCCCTACGAGCAGTACTTC.

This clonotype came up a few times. CDR3 DNA sequence: TGTGCCAGCAGCTCATGGTTGGAGACCCAGTACTTC. As protein: CASSSWLETQYF. This chain links TRBV7-6 with TRBJ2-5; D gene uncertain. V shed 4 bases and J shed 5 bases, with 8 bases lying between them. This CDR3 has 12 amino acids. Germline V gene data show CDR1 as SGHVS and CDR2 as FNYEAQ.

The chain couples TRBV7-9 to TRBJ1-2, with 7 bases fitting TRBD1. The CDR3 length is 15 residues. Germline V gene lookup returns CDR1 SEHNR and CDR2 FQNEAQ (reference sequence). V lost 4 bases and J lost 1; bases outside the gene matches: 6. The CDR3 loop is CASSSNRGRNYGYTF. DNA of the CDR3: TGTGCCAGCAGCTCGAACAGGGGACGTAACTATGGCTACACCTTC.

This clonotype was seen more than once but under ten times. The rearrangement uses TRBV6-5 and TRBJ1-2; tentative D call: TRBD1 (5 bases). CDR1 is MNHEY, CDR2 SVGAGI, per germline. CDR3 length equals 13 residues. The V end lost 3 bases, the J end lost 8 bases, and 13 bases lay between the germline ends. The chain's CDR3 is CASSYGGVRGYTF. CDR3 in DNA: TGTGCCAGCAGTTATGGGGGAGTGCGGGGCTACACCTTC.

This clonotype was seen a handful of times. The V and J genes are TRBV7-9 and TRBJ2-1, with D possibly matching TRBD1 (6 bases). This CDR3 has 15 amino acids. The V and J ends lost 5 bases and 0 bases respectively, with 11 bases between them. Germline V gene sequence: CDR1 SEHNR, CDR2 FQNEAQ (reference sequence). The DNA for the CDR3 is TGTGCCAGCAGCCCCCAGGGGAGCTCCTACAATGAGCAGTTCTTC. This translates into CASSPQGSSYNEQFF.

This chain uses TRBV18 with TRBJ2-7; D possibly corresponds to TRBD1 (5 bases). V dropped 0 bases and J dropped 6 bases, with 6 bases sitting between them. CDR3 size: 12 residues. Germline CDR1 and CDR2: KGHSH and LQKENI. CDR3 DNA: TGTGCCAGCTCACCACCAACAGGCGAGCAGTACGTC. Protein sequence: CASSPPTGEQYV.

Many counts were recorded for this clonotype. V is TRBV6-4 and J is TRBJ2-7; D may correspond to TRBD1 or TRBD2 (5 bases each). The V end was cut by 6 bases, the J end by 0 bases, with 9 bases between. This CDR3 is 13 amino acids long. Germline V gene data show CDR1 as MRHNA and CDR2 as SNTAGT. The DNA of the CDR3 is TGTGCCAGCAGACGGGACGCCTCCTACGAGCAGTACTTC. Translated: CASRRDASYEQYF.